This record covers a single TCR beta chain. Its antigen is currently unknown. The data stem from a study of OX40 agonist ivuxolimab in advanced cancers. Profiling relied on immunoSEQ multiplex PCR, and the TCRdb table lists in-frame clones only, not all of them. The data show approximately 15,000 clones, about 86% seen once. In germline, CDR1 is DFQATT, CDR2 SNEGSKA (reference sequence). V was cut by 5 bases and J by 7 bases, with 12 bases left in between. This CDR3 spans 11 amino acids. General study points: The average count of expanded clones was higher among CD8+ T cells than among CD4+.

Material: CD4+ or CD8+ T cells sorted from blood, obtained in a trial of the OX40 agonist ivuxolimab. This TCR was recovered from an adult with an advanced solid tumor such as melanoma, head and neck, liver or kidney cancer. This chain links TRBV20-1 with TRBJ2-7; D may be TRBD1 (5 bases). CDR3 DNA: TGCAGTGCTCCCGAGGCAGGGGAGCAGTACTTC. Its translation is CSAPEAGEQYF.